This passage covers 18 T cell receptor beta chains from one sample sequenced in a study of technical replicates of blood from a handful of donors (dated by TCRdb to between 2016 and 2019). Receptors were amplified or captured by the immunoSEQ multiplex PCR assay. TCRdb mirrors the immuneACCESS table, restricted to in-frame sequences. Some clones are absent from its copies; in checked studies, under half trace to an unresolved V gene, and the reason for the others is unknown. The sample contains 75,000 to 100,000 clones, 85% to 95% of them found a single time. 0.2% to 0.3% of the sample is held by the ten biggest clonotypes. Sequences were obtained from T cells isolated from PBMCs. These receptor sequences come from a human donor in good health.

The CDR3 DNA reads TGTGCCAGCAGCCAGGACAGGGGGCTAGGCTACACCTTC. This encodes CASSQDRGLGYTF. This rearrangement joins TRBV14 to TRBJ1-2; 11 positions match TRBD1. The CDR3 is made up of 13 amino acids. V shed 3 bases, J shed 8 bases, and the junction held 2 bases outside the gene matches. Germline V gene data show CDR1 as SGHDN and CDR2 as FVKESK.

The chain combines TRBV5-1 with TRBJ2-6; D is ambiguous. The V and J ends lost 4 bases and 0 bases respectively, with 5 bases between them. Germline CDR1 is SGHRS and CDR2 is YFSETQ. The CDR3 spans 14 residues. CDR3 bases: TGCGCCAGCAGCCATCCCTCTGGGGCCAACGTCCTGACTTTC. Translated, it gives CASSHPSGANVLTF.

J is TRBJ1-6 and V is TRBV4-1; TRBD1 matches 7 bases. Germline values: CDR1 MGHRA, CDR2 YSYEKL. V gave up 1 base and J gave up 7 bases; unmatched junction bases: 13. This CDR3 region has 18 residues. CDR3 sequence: CASSQGALFGTANSPLHF. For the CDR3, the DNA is TGCGCCAGCAGCCAAGGGGCCCTATTCGGGACAGCAAATTCACCCCTCCACTTT.

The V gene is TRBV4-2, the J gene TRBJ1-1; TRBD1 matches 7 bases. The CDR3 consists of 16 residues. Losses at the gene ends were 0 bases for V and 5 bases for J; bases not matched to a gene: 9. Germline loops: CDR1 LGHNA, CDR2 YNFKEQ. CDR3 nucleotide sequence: TGTGCCAGCAGCCAAGAAGAGGGGGCGAGAGGGACTGAAGCTTTCTTT. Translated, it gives CASSQEEGARGTEAFF.

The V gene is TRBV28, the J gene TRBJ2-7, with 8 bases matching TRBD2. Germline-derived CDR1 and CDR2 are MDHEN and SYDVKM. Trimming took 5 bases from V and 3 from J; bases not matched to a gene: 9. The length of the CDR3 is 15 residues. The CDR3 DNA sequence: TGTGCCAGCAGTAAAAGACTAGCGAGACACTACGAGCAGTACTTC. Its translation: CASSKRLARHYEQYF.

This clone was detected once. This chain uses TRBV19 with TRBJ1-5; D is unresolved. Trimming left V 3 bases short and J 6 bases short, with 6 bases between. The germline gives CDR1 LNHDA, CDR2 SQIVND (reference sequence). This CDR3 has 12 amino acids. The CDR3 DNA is TGTGCCAGTAGTATGCGGGGTCAGCCCCAGCATTTT. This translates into CASSMRGQPQHF.

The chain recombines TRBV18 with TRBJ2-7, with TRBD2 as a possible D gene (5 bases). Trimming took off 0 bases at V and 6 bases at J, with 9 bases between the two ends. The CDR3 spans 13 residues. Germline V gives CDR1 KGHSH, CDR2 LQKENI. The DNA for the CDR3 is TGTGCCAGCTCACCACCCTCCGCGGGCGAGCAGTACTTC. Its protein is CASSPPSAGEQYF.

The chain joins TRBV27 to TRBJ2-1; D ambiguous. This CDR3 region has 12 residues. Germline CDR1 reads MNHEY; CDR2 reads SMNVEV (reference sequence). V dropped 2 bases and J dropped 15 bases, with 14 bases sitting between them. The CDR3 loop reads CASSLRDTRWFF. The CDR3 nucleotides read TGTGCCAGCAGTTTAAGAGACACCCGTTGGTTCTTC.

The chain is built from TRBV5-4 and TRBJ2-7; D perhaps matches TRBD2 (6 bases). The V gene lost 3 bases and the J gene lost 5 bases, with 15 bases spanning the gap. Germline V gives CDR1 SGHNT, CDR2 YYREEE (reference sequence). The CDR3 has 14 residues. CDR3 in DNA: TGTGCCAGCAGCTCTACCGGGAGTGTCGACGAGCAGTACTTC. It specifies CASSSTGSVDEQYF. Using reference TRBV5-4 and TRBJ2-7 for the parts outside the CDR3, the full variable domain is ETGVTQSPTHLIKTRGQQVTLRCSSQSGHNTVSWYQQALGQGPQFIFQYYREEENGRGNFPPRFSGLQFPNYSSELNVNALELDDSALYLCASSSTGSVDEQYFGPGTRLTVT.

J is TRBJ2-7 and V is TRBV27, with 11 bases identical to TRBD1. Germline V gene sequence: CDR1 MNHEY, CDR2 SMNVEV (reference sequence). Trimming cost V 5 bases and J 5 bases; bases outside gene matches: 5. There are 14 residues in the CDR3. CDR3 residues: CASSQRTGGDEQYF. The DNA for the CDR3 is TGTGCCAGCAGTCAGCGGACAGGGGGCGACGAGCAGTACTTC.

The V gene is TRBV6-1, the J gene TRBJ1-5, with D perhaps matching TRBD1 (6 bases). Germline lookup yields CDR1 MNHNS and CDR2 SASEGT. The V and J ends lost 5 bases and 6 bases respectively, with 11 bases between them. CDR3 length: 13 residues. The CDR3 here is CASSRGGSQPQHF. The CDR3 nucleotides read TGTGCCAGCAGTAGGGGGGGAAGTCAGCCCCAGCATTTT.

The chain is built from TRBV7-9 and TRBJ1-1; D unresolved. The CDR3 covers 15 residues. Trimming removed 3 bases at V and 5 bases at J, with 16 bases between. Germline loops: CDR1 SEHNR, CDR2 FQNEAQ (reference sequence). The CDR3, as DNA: TGTGCCAGCAGCTTGTCAGCGGCCGGTAGGACTGAAGCTTTCTTT. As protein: CASSLSAAGRTEAFF.

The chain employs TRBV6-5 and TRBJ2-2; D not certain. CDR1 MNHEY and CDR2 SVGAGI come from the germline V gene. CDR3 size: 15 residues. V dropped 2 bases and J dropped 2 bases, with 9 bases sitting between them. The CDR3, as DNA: TGTGCCAGCAGTTACGCCCCGAGAAACACCGGGGAGCTGTTTTTT. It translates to CASSYAPRNTGELFF.

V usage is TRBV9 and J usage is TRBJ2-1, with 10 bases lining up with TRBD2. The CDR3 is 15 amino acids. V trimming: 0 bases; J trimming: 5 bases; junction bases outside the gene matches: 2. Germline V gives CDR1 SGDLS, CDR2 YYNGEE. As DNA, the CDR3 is TGTGCCAGCAGCGTAGGGACTAGCGGCGACAATGAGCAGTTCTTC. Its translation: CASSVGTSGDNEQFF.

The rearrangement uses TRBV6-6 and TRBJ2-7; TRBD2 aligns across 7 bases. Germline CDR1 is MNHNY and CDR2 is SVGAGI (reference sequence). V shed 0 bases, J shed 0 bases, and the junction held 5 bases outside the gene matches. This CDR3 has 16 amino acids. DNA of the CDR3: TGTGCCAGCAGTTACTCTTTCGGGGGGAGCTCCTACGAGCAGTACTTC. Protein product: CASSYSFGGSSYEQYF.

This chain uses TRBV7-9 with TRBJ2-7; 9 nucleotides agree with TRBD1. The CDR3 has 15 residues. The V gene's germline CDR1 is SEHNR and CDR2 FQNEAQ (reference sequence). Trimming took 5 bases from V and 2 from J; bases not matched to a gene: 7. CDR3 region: CASSAPGTGPYEQYF. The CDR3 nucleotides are TGTGCCAGCAGCGCACCCGGGACAGGGCCCTACGAGCAGTACTTC.

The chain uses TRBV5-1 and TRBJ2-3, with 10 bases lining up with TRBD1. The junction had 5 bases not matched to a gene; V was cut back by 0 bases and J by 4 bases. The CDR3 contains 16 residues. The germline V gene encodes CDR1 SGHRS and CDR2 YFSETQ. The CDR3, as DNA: TGCGCCAGCAGCTTGGTAGGGACAGGGGTCTCAGATACGCAGTATTTT. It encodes CASSLVGTGVSDTQYF.

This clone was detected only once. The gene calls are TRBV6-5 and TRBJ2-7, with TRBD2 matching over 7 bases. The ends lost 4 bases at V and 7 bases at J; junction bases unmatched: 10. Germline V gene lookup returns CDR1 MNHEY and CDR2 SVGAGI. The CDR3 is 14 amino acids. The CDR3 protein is CASSWAGRFQEQYF. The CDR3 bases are TGTGCCAGCAGTTGGGCCGGGAGGTTTCAAGAGCAGTACTTC.